This T cell receptor (beta chain) was profiled in a study of cytomegalovirus exposure and HLA in healthy donors (dated by TCRdb to 2017 to 2019). Describing the broader study: According to a later analysis, the approximately 120 validation repertoires were produced on the same platform as the approximately 690 repertoires of the first cohort. The study aimed to test whether signatures of past pathogen exposure could be identified by cataloging public T cell receptors. A separate validation cohort of roughly 110 different subjects was used in addition to the roughly 700-subject first cohort. High-throughput TCR immunosequencing, statistical association of individual TCRs with disease status, and machine learning were combined to predict cytomegalovirus infection status. Summary of the overall study and its limitations: The authors suggested that the approach could potentially be generalized to other disease states and immunological phenotypes. Most TCR sequences were observed very rarely across donors, whereas some public TCRs were present in many individuals. A later analysis found that TCRs clustered in the first cohort also tended to co-occur in the roughly 120 validation repertoires, with approximately 94% of cluster scores above 0. A later analysis had no HLA typing for the validation cohort, so co-occurrence there was scored across all 110 or so repertoires. The study listed approximately 150 TCR beta chains as associated with cytomegalovirus. In vitro tests confirmed that a few of the cytomegalovirus-associated TCR beta chains recognize cytomegalovirus antigens. The classifier was reported to diagnose cytomegalovirus status with high specificity and sensitivity in both the original and validation cohorts.

CDR1 and CDR2, per the germline V gene, are SGHVS and FQNEAQ. There are 15 amino acids in the CDR3, from cysteine to phenylalanine inclusive. Left in the record is the CDR3 DNA by itself, 45 bases read in frame from the first base. The V and J ends are trimmed by 4 bases and 5 bases, leaving 17 bases between them. In regard to this clone: What this receptor recognizes is not known. The input lacks base qualities; no much larger clone sits a single base away.

Libraries were constructed by the immunoSEQ multiplex PCR assay. The paper's processing steps were these. A statistical classification framework was built for diagnosing cytomegalovirus status from the catalog of TCR beta chain sequences. Drawn from immuneACCESS, this table holds only the in-frame rearrangements with V and J called that TCRdb kept. Clones are partly lost; checked studies trace under half to an unresolved V gene and leave the rest unexplained. D and trimming were read from the DNA, whereas the V and J calls and clone size are those reported in that table. This sample gives 150,000 to 200,000 clones in total; around 88% of them show up just once. Together, the top ten hold about 1.5% of the sample. The donors were included in the validation cohort of approximately 120 subjects, a group kept apart from the roughly 700-subject first cohort.

The chain employs TRBV7-8 and TRBJ1-1, with TRBD1 perhaps the D gene, on 5 matching bases. The source is a woman aged 18 to 35 in good health and CMV-seronegative. Sample: PBMCs. The DNA sequence is as follows: TGTGCCAGCAGCTACCCCGGGGGAGGGCGAACTGAAGCTTTCTTT. The resulting protein is CASSYPGGGRTEAFF.